This entry describes one TCR beta chain. There is no known antigen for this receptor. The CDR3 goes from the cysteine to the phenylalanine over 17 residues. No DNA is recorded. Per the germline V gene, SGHRS is the CDR1 and YFSETQ is the CDR2. The data belong to a study of monozygotic twins with inflammatory bowel disease (dated by TCRdb to the late 2010s). Looking at the study overall: A total of 28 monozygotic twin pairs were included in the full study, comprising nine German pairs (four IBD-concordant, five IBD-discordant) and 19 IBD-discordant Danish pairs. Each individual had, on average, about 151 000 unique TCRalpha sequences and 181 000 unique TCRbeta sequences available for analysis. The search for disease-associated traits relied mainly on comparing IBD patients with their genetically identical healthy co-twins within discordant pairs.

Here is what the overall study found, with its caveats: IBD patients shared fewer clonotypes with other individuals than healthy twins did, most markedly in patients showing signs of disease activity. TCRbeta repertoire diversity, by inverse Simpson index, was decreased in IBD patients compared with their healthy co-twins. No difference in repertoire similarity was observed between concordant and discordant twins, possibly owing to limited statistical power. The analysis was unable to tell different T cell subtypes apart. The results gave no support for a single strong signal or clonotype linked to IBD. Because patients were on differing immunosuppressive treatments, the repertoires may have picked up extra background noise and inter-individual variability.

Libraries came from 5' RACE. Each TCR library was prepared from roughly 3,800 ng of total RNA. For each sample, cDNA synthesis with SMARTScribe reverse transcriptase was split into eight separate reactions. Unique molecular identifiers containing a 6-nucleotide sample barcode were introduced through template switching during cDNA synthesis. TCRalpha and TCRbeta cDNA was amplified in two nested PCRs of 16 and 9 cycles, and bead purification was carried out after each PCR. Before amplification, the cDNA was both treated with uracil DNA-glycosylase and purified with the QIAquick PCR purification kit. In the second PCR, Illumina TruSeq-compatible adapters and sample-specific barcodes were added. Library quality and concentration were assessed using TapeStation and Qubit, and roughly 5 ng of each library was pooled. Sequencing of the pooled libraries was done on an Illumina HiSeq2500 single-index Rapid Run using custom sequencing primers and 2 x 100 bp reads. For the original study's pipeline: UMI-based consensus assembly with MiGEC version 1.2.6 was used to correct PCR and sequencing errors. MiXCR version 2.1.1 handled V(D)J alignment, clonotype assembly and CDR3 extraction. Normalisation of gene usage, clonotype sharing and MAIT/NKT TCR abundance was achieved by analysing the top 1000, 10 000 and 20 000 clonotypes per sample. Diversity was computed as the inverse Simpson index with the vegan R package after downsampling to 27 000 UMIs. Statistical testing used paired Mann-Whitney U tests on the discordant twin pairs and applied Benjamini-Hochberg correction for multiple testing. After reprocessing by TCRdb, each CDR3 protein sequence is one entry, and no DNA is given. TCRdb's processing, not the study's, gives the V and J calls here. The sample has hundreds of thousands of distinct CDR3 sequences on record. 5% to 6% of the sample is held by the ten biggest clonotypes.

From each donor, an approximately 2.3 ml peripheral blood sample was drawn into PAXgene tubes and stored at -80 degrees C. Total RNA was isolated from whole blood with the PAXgene blood miRNA kit on an automated QIAcube, without T cell sorting. Peripheral blood from monozygotic twin pairs, either concordant or discordant for inflammatory bowel disease, underwent deep TCRalpha and TCRbeta repertoire profiling that used unique molecular barcoding. Smoking habits were recorded for all twin pairs, with individuals classified as current, former or never smokers. The receptor chain draws on TRBV5-1 and TRBJ2-1; TCRdb gives TRBD2 as the D gene, but with no DNA this cannot be confirmed. The specimen was blood. The sequence came from a human donor with ulcerative colitis or Crohn's disease, or a healthy co-twin of an affected twin (not recorded which). The CDR3 protein sequence reads: CASSLATGGNFYNEQFF.